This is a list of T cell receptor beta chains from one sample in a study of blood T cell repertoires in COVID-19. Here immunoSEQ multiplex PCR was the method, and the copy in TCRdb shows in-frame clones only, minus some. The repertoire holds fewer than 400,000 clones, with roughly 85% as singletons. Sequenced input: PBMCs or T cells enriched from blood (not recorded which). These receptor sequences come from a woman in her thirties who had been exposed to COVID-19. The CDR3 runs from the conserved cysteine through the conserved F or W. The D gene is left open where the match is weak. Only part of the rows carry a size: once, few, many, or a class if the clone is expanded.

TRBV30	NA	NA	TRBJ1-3	TGTGCCTGGAGTGAACAGATCGGCGGAAACACCATATATTTT	CAWSEQIGGNTIYF
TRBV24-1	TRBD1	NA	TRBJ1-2	TGTGCCACCAGTGATCTAGGACAGGGCCGTGAAGGCTACACCTTC	CATSDLGQGREGYTF
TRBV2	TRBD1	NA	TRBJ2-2	TGTGCCAGCAGTGATCGGACAGGTTCTCGCGGGGAGCTGTTTTTT	CASSDRTGSRGELFF
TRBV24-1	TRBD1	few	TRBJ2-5	TGTGCCACCAGTGATTTGCGGACAGGGTACCAAGAGACCCAGTACTTC	CATSDLRTGYQETQYF
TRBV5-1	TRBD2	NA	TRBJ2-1	TGCGCCAGCAGCCCTGGACTAGCGGGAGTCTCTGAGCAGTTCTTC	CASSPGLAGVSEQFF
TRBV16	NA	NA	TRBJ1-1	TGTGCCAGCAGCCAATCGGAGTTTCAGGTGGTGGGGCCTGAAGCTTTCTTT	CASSQSEFQVVGPEAFF
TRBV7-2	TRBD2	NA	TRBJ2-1	TGTGCCAGCAGCATTACCTGGGGGGGGTCCTACAATGAGCAGTTCTTC	CASSITWGGSYNEQFF
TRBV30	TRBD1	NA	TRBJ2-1	TGTGCCTGGGGACAGGGGTTTGGCAATGAGCAGTTCTTC	CAWGQGFGNEQFF
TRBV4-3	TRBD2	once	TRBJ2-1	TGCGCCAGCAGCCAATCTAGCGGACCCTACAATGAGCAGTTCTTC	CASSQSSGPYNEQFF
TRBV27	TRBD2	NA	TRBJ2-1	TGTGCCAGCGTCGGATACCGGACTAGCGGAATATCCTATGAGCAGTTCTTC	CASVGYRTSGISYEQFF
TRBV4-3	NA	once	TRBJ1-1	TGCGCCAGCAGCCAAGGCAGGAAGGTGAACACTGAAGCTTTCTTT	CASSQGRKVNTEAFF
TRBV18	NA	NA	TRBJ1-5	TGTGCCAGCTCGCTCAGTACCGATAGCAATCAGCCCCAGCATTTT	CASSLSTDSNQPQHF
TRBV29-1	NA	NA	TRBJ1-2	TGCAGCGTTGAGTCAGGCCCAGACTATGGCTACACCTTC	CSVESGPDYGYTF
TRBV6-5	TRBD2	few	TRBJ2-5	TGTGCCAGCAGTTACGGGGGCGGGGGGGCCCCGAAGACCCAGTACTTC	CASSYGGGGAPKTQYF
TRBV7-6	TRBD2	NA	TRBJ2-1	TGTGCCAGCAGCCCAAGCGGGGGGCCCTACAATGAGCAGTTCTTC	CASSPSGGPYNEQFF
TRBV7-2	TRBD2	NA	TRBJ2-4	TGTGCCAGCAGCACCCGAGGCGGGGGGCAGGGGAACATTCAGTACTTC	CASSTRGGGQGNIQYF
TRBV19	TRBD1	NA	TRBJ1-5	TGTGCCAGTAGTATATTTCCCAGTGGCCAGGGGGCCGGTCAGCCCCAGCATTTT	CASSIFPSGQGAGQPQHF
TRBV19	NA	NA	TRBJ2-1	TGTGCCAGTAGTATCCGGGTGACGGGATACAATGAGCAGTTCTTC	CASSIRVTGYNEQFF
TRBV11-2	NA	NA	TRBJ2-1	TGTGCCAGCAGCCCTAGCTGGGAGCAGTTCTTC	CASSPSWEQFF
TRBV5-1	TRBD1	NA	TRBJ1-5	TGCGCCAGCAGCTTCGGGACAGAAGATCAGCCCCAGCATTTT	CASSFGTEDQPQHF
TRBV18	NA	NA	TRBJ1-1	TGTGCCAGCTCCAAGACAGAGAACACTGAAGCTTTCTTT	CASSKTENTEAFF
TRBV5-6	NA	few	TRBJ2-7	TGTGCCAGCAGCTCTTCCTATTATGCTGGTTACGAGCAGTACTTC	CASSSSYYAGYEQYF
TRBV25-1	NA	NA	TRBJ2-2	TGTGCCAGCAGTGTCACAGGACTTGGGGGGACCGGGGAGCTGTTTTTT	CASSVTGLGGTGELFF
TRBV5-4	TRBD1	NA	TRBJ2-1	TGTGCCAGCAGCTTGGCCGGGACAGGGTCCTACAATGAGCAGTTCTTC	CASSLAGTGSYNEQFF
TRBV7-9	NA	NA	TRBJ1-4	TGTGCCAGCAGCATGGAGGGACGGATAAATGAGAAACTGTTTTTT	CASSMEGRINEKLFF
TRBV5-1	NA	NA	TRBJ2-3	TGCGCCAGCAGCTTGGAATCGAGGGGCACAGATACGCAGTATTTT	CASSLESRGTDTQYF
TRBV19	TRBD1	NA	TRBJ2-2	TGTGCCAGCTCAGGACAGGCCCTTATGAACACCGGGGAGCTGTTTTTT	CASSGQALMNTGELFF
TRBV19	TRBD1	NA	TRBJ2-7	TGTGCCAGTACCTCGACAGGGGGCTCCTACGAGCAGTACTTC	CASTSTGGSYEQYF
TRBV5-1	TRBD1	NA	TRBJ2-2	TGCGCCAGCAGCTGGGACAGGTCGAACACCGGGGAGCTGTTTTTT	CASSWDRSNTGELFF
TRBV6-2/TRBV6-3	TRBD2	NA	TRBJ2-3	TGTGCCAGCAGCGAGCGGGGGGGGCTTGGCACAGATACGCAGTATTTT	CASSERGGLGTDTQYF
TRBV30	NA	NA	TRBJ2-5	TGTGCCTGGGCTAGGGACAACCAAGAGACCCAGTACTTC	CAWARDNQETQYF
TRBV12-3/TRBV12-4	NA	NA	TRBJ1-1	TGTGCCAGCAGTTCCGTATTGAACACTGAAGCTTTCTTT	CASSSVLNTEAFF
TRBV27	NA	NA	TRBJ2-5	TGTGCCAGCAGTTTTCGAGAGACCCAGTACTTC	CASSFRETQYF
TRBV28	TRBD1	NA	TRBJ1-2	TGTGCCAGCAGGGCAACAGGGGCTAACTATGGCTACACCTTC	CASRATGANYGYTF
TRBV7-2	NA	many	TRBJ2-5	TGTGCCAGCAGCCACAGAAACCCGACGGGAAAGAGGTACCAAGAGACCCAGTACTTC	CASSHRNPTGKRYQETQYF
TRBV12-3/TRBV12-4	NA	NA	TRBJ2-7	TGTGCCAGCAGTTTAGATCTCAGGTACGAGCAGTACTTC	CASSLDLRYEQYF
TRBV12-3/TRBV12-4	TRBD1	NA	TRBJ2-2	TGTGCCAGCAGTGACAGGGGAGTCGGGGAGCTGTTTTTT	CASSDRGVGELFF
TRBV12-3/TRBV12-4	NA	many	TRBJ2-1	TGTGCCAGCAGTCCCCATACAGGCAATGAGCAGTTCTTC	CASSPHTGNEQFF
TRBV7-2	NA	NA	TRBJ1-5	TGTGCCAGCAGCTCTTCCGGGAGAAATCAGCCCCAGCATTTT	CASSSSGRNQPQHF
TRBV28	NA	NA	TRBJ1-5	TGTGCCAGCCGGACACCTAATCAGCCCCAGCATTTT	CASRTPNQPQHF
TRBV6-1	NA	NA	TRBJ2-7	TGTGCCAGCAGTGAAGAAGCGATCCACTCCTACGAGCAGTACTTC	CASSEEAIHSYEQYF
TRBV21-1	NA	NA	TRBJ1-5	TGTGCCAGCAGCAAAGTAGGAGGTGGGCCCGAACAGCCCCAGCATTTT	CASSKVGGGPEQPQHF
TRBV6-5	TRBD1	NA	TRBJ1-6	TGTGCCAGCAGTATACAGGGGGACTATAATTCACCCCTCCACTTT	CASSIQGDYNSPLHF
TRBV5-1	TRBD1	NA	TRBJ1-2	TGCGCCAGCAGCGCCTCACAAGGGACAGGGCTTACCTATGGCTACACCTTC	CASSASQGTGLTYGYTF
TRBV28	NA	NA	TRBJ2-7	TGTGCCAGCAGTTTATTATACGGCGAGCAGTACTTC	CASSLLYGEQYF
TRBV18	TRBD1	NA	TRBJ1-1	TGTGCCAGCTCACCACGGGGGACAGGACGGGTGAACACTGAAGCTTTCTTT	CASSPRGTGRVNTEAFF
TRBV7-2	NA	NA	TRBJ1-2	TGTGCCAGCACCGCAAGGGCAGGGCTATTCTATGGCTACACCTTC	CASTARAGLFYGYTF
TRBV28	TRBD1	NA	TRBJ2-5	TGTGCCAGCAGTTTAACCGGGACAGGGAGCCAAGAGACCCAGTACTTC	CASSLTGTGSQETQYF
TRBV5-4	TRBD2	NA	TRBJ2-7	TGTGCCAGCAGCAGGACTAGCGGGACATTTCGGTACGAGCAGTACTTC	CASSRTSGTFRYEQYF
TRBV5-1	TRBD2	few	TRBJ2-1	TGCGCCAGCAGCCCAACCGGGACTAGCTCCGCCTCCTACAATGAGCAGTTCTTC	CASSPTGTSSASYNEQFF
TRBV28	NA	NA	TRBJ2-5	TGTGCCAGCAGTTTAAGCATACAAGAGACCCAGTACTTC	CASSLSIQETQYF